The present TCR beta chain was sequenced within a study of regulatory T cells in long-lasting Graves disease. CDR3 length equals 16 residues. The V gene end was trimmed by 5 bases and the J gene end by 0 bases; junction bases not matched to a gene: 6. Germline assignment: CDR1 MDHEN and CDR2 SYDVKM. Arm-PCR of CDR3 regions with iRepertoire HTBI primers generated TCR beta libraries. From the multiplex PCR reads, TCRdb called clonotypes with MiXCR, one entry per CDR3 protein. The sample comprises roughly 500,000 distinct CDR3 sequences, 13% to 15% of which are singletons, and about 15% rests with the top ten. Time point: newly diagnosed GD, antithyroid drugs for less than 3 months. There was RNA extracted from PBMCs, and the TCR library was made from it. This sample also belongs to another study, concerning T cells in Graves' hyperthyroidism and ophthalmopathy.

The chain joins TRBV28 to TRBJ2-7, with 11 bases aligning to TRBD2. The specimen was peripheral blood mononuclear cells (PBMCs), collected at new diagnosis, from a patient treated with antithyroid drugs. The source of this sequence is a woman aged 50 to 60 with Graves disease. This chain's CDR3 is CASSATSGSISYEQYF. CDR3 nucleotides: TGTGCCAGCAGTGCCACTAGCGGGAGTATCTCCTACGAGCAGTACTTC.